Listed below are T cell receptor beta chains from one sample, sequenced in a study of blood T cells in healthy people across ages. TCRdb processed the 5' RACE reads anew with MiXCR; each CDR3 protein has one entry. This sample has 1.2 million to 1.5 million distinct CDR3 sequences, with roughly 64% found just once. The specimen sequenced was blood. The source is a man between 18 and 29 years old in good health. Each CDR3 is given with its conserved first and last residue. Each record gives: V gene, CDR3 length, CDR3 protein.

>TRBV7-9|14
CASTGGARLKTQYF
>TRBV12-3/TRBV12-4|12
CASRHAGIRLFF
>TRBV18|14
CASARAGDNYGYTF
>TRBV6-5|16
CASSRDLPSSTDTQYF
>TRBV20-1|14
CSALRGVASYGYTF
>TRBV7-9|15
CASSSSGTGNTEAFF
>TRBV6-5|18
CASSYSGLFRGGANVLTF
>TRBV4-1|16
CASSQVADTGANVLTF
>TRBV20-1|12
CSARASGHEQYF
>TRBV29-1|11
CSGDVQETQYF
>TRBV20-1|14
CSASDPGLLKTQYF
>TRBV29-1|16
CSVPLGGGEENYGYTF
>TRBV29-1|13
CSVEAAHRGRAFF
>TRBV20-1|13
CSARGRTNYGYTF
>TRBV20-1|15
CSATEGTGHVYGYTF
>TRBV9|17
CASSSEPTGIANYGYTF
>TRBV29-1|12
CSVDALRETQYF
>TRBV20-1|15
CSAREGDRGFYGYTF
>TRBV7-2|15
CASSLGGGQNYGYTF
>TRBV4-2|14
CASSQETNYNEQFF